The next 10 T cell receptor beta chains were all read from a single sample in a study of T cells in Graves' hyperthyroidism and ophthalmopathy. From RNA transcripts, TCR beta CDR3 regions were amplified. The primer set for the first-round RT-PCR of the TCR CDR3 was HTBI. TCRdb re-analysed the multiplex PCR reads in MiXCR, keeping a single row per CDR3 protein. The sample lists fewer than 650,000 distinct CDR3 sequences; around 14% were seen once. Material: blood. These receptors were obtained from a woman aged 18-30 years with Graves' ophthalmopathy.

Ten or more counts support this clonotype. This chain joins TRBV10-3 and TRBJ2-1; TRBD1 might be the D (6 bases). The germline gives CDR1 ENHRY, CDR2 SYGVKD. Trimming shortened V by 5 bases and J by 0 bases, and 8 bases separated the two germline ends. The CDR3 sequence is 14 residues long. The CDR3 protein is CAISPQGSYNEQFF. Written as DNA, the CDR3 is TGTGCCATCAGTCCACAGGGCTCCTACAATGAGCAGTTCTTC.

This clonotype was seen just once. Without the conserved terminal phenylalanine or tryptophan, this CDR3 likely stems from a read error. The J gene is TRBJ2-7, the V gene TRBV14; no definite D call. The germline V and J ends were trimmed by 3 bases and 3 bases, with 15 bases remaining between them. The length of the CDR3 is 15 residues. Germline CDR1 SGHDN, CDR2 FVKESK. This chain's CDR3 is CASSQRLHPFYEQYL. The CDR3 bases are TGTGCCAGCAGCCAGCGGCTTCATCCCTTCTACGAGCAGTACCTC.

This clonotype was recorded at least ten times. A clone one base away is much larger, so this may be a read error. This chain uses TRBV28 with TRBJ2-7; D is unclear. The CDR3 runs to 11 residues. Trimming stripped 6 bases from V and 0 bases from J, with 3 bases between. The germline gives CDR1 MDHEN, CDR2 SYDVKM. The CDR3 is CASRVSYEQYF. CDR3 in DNA: TGTGCCAGCAGGGTCTCCTACGAGCAGTACTTC.

This clonotype was observed many times. The V call is TRBV6-1, the J call TRBJ1-2, with D possibly matching TRBD1 (5 bases). CDR1 is MNHNS, CDR2 SASEGT, per germline. The CDR3 is 15 residues long. V dropped 6 bases and J dropped 0 bases, with 14 bases sitting between them. Here the CDR3 reads CASRPQGAANYGYTF. Written as DNA, the CDR3 is TGTGCCAGCAGGCCGCAGGGAGCGGCTAACTATGGCTACACCTTC.

This clonotype has ten or more counts. The genes are TRBV2 and TRBJ1-1; TRBD1 aligns across 7 bases. This CDR3 has 16 residues. Germline-derived CDR1 and CDR2 are SNHLY and FYNNEI. Losses at the gene ends were 6 bases for V and 0 bases for J; bases not matched to a gene: 10. The CDR3 region has the DNA TGTGCCAGCAGGGGAGGGACAGCTCCTATGAACACTGAAGCTTTCTTT. Amino acids: CASRGGTAPMNTEAFF.

Ten or more counts support this clonotype. This chain joins TRBV7-2 and TRBJ1-5, with 8 nucleotides matching TRBD1. Germline V gene sequence: CDR1 SGHTA, CDR2 FQGNSA. The length of the CDR3 is 14 residues. V gave up 5 bases and J gave up 6 bases; unmatched junction bases: 6. The CDR3 coding sequence is TGTGCCAGCAGCAGGACAGGGAAGGTTCAGCCCCAGCATTTT. Protein product: CASSRTGKVQPQHF.

J is TRBJ1-1 and V is TRBV19, with 8 bases lining up with TRBD1. CDR3 length equals 14 residues. Germline trimming cut 3 bases from V and 2 bases from J; bases unmatched to any gene: 2. CDR1 is LNHDA, CDR2 SQIVND, per germline (reference sequence). The CDR3 region has the DNA TGTGCCAGTAGTATGGACAGGGTAAACACTGAAGCTTTCTTT. Its protein is CASSMDRVNTEAFF.

This clonotype was counted ten times or more. V and J are TRBV11-2 and TRBJ1-2; possible D gene TRBD1, 5 bases. The CDR3 spans 16 residues. CDR1 SGHAT and CDR2 FQNNGV come from the germline V gene. Trimming stripped 1 base from V and 10 bases from J, with 22 bases between. DNA of the CDR3: TGTGCCAGCAGCTTAGTATTATTGGGGGGTGCGTGGACCTACACCTTC. Translation: CASSLVLLGGAWTYTF.

This clonotype appeared many times. J is TRBJ2-1 and V is TRBV11-3, with D perhaps matching TRBD1 or TRBD2 (5 bases each). The V end lost 4 bases, the J end lost 12 bases, and 16 bases lay between the germline ends. CDR3 length: 13 residues. The germline gives CDR1 SGHNT, CDR2 YENEEA. CDR3 sequence reads: CASSYPGLAGQFF. DNA of the CDR3: TGTGCCAGCAGCTACCCGGGGCTCGCGGGGCAGTTCTTC.

This clonotype was counted at least ten times. J is TRBJ2-7 and V is TRBV30; perhaps TRBD2 as D (5 bases). The germline gives CDR1 GTSNPN, CDR2 SVGIG (reference sequence). CDR3 length: 13 amino acids. V was shortened by 4 bases and J by 2 bases, with 12 bases between the two germline ends. This CDR3 reads CAWNAGPTYEQYF. CDR3 bases: TGTGCCTGGAACGCGGGCCCTACCTACGAGCAGTACTTC. The full variable domain, in which reference TRBV30 and TRBJ2-7 provide the parts outside the CDR3, is SQTIHQWPATLVQPVGSPLSLECTVEGTSNPNLYWYRQAAGRGLQLLFYSVGIGQISSEVPQNLSASRPQDRQFILSSKKLLLSDSGFYLCAWNAGPTYEQYFGPGTRLTVT.